The 19 T cell receptor beta chains presented below share a single source sample, sequenced in a study of CD8 T cells in ankylosing spondylitis. TCRdb itself ran the 5' RACE reads through MiXCR, one entry per CDR3 protein. In the table there are more than 250,000 distinct CDR3 sequences, roughly 11% of which are singletons. Sequencing was done on a sample of blood, either unsorted or a sorted T cell fraction (not recorded which). These TCRs come from a female donor with ankylosing spondylitis or in good health (not recorded which).

This clonotype was counted ten times or more. The chain recombines TRBV2 with TRBJ2-2; possible D gene TRBD2, 5 bases. Germline CDR1 reads SNHLY; CDR2 reads FYNNEI. V lost 7 bases and J 0 bases, leaving 15 bases between the germline ends. The CDR3 runs 16 residues. The CDR3 loop is CASTARRAANTGELFF. CDR3 in DNA: TGTGCCAGCACTGCCCGGCGAGCGGCGAACACCGGGGAGCTGTTTTTT.

V gene TRBV6-5 combines with J gene TRBJ2-1; 7 bases are shared with TRBD1. This CDR3 contains 19 residues. After removal of 1 base from V and 1 base from J, the junction contained 13 bases not matched to a gene. Germline V gene sequence: CDR1 MNHEY, CDR2 SVGAGI. The CDR3 is CASSYLGPTGIVSYNEQFF. CDR3 DNA sequence: TGTGCCAGCAGTTACTTAGGGCCGACAGGGATTGTGTCCTACAATGAGCAGTTCTTC.

This clonotype was counted many times. The chain recombines TRBV6-2 or TRBV6-3 with TRBJ2-1; D possibly corresponds to TRBD1 (5 bases). The germline V gene encodes CDR1 MNHEY and CDR2 SVGEGT. The CDR3 has 13 amino acids. V lost 7 bases to trimming and J lost 9 bases, with 16 bases between them. This CDR3 reads CASTPTRQSEQFF. The CDR3 DNA follows: TGTGCCAGCACCCCCACGCGACAGAGTGAGCAGTTCTTC.

The chain combines TRBV20-1 with TRBJ1-4; perhaps TRBD1 as D (5 bases). Germline V CDR1 and CDR2: DFQATT, SNEGSKA (reference sequence). The CDR3 totals 14 residues. The V end lost 1 base, the J end lost 4 bases, and 10 bases lay between the germline ends. The CDR3 nucleotides are TGCAGTGCTAGAGGGGGGGGAGGTAATGAAAAACTGTTTTTT. Translation gives CSARGGGGNEKLFF.

V gene TRBV20-1 combines with J gene TRBJ1-2; 9 bases fit TRBD1. CDR3 size: 15 residues. The V gene end was trimmed by 5 bases and the J gene end by 2 bases; junction bases not matched to a gene: 9. In germline, CDR1 is DFQATT, CDR2 SNEGSKA (reference sequence). In nucleotides, the CDR3 is TGCAGTGCTCGTTCACCGGGACAGGGAAACTATGGCTACACCTTC. Translation gives CSARSPGQGNYGYTF.

This clonotype came up many times. The chain joins TRBV7-9 to TRBJ2-7; perhaps D is TRBD1 or TRBD2 (6 bases each). The ends were cut back, 2 bases at V and 5 bases at J, with 13 bases in the middle. Germline-derived CDR1 and CDR2 are SEHNR and FQNEAQ (reference sequence). The CDR3 covers 14 residues. The CDR3 spells CASSLRGDFDEQYF. The CDR3 nucleotides read TGTGCCAGCAGCTTAAGGGGGGATTTCGACGAGCAGTACTTC. The whole variable domain, remainder taken from reference TRBV7-9 and TRBJ2-7, is DTGVSQNPRHKITKRGQNVTFRCDPISEHNRLYWYRQTLGQGPEFLTYFQNEAQLEKSRLLSDRFSAERPKGSFSTLEIQRTEQGDSAMYLCASSLRGDFDEQYFGPGTRLTVT.

This clonotype came up a few times. V and J are TRBV20-1 and TRBJ2-5, with 8 bases matching TRBD2. Trimming took 5 bases from V and 5 from J; bases not matched to a gene: 10. The CDR3 is 14 amino acids. The germline gives CDR1 DFQATT, CDR2 SNEGSKA (reference sequence). CDR3 in amino acids: CSARGGGPGETQYF. The CDR3 DNA reads TGCAGTGCTCGGGGGGGTGGACCCGGGGAGACCCAGTACTTC.

V is TRBV6-1 and J is TRBJ2-5, with 7 bases aligning to TRBD1. After removal of 6 bases from V and 1 base from J, the junction contained 8 bases not matched to a gene. The CDR3 extends over 15 amino acids. The V gene's germline CDR1 is MNHNS and CDR2 SASEGT. CDR3 protein: CASRARQGFQETQYF. CDR3 DNA sequence: TGTGCCAGCAGGGCCAGACAGGGCTTCCAAGAGACCCAGTACTTC.

This clonotype has at least ten counts. The chain joins TRBV6-5 to TRBJ1-5; D is ambiguous. The V gene's germline CDR1 is MNHEY and CDR2 SVGAGI. The CDR3 is 12 residues long. V lost 11 bases, J lost 3 bases, and 11 bases lay in between. The CDR3 loop reads CAAGIHNQPQHF. The CDR3, as DNA: TGTGCCGCCGGAATCCACAATCAGCCCCAGCATTTT.

This clonotype was detected many times. The chain combines TRBV5-1 with TRBJ1-6, with D possibly TRBD1 on 6 matching bases. V was pared by 2 bases and J by 4 bases, with 10 bases between. The CDR3 spans 15 residues. The germline V gene encodes CDR1 SGHRS and CDR2 YFSETQ. The CDR3 is CASSLNRAYNSPLHF. CDR3 in DNA: TGCGCCAGCAGCTTAAACAGGGCGTATAATTCACCCCTCCACTTT.

This clonotype ranks as medium-sized (0.01 to 0.1%). The chain couples TRBV27 to TRBJ2-5; D assignment may be TRBD1 or TRBD2 (7 bases each). V was shortened by 3 bases and J by 3 bases, with 29 bases between the two germline ends. The CDR3 runs 20 residues. The germline V gene has CDR1 MNHEY and CDR2 SMNVEV (reference sequence). For the CDR3, the DNA is TGTGCCAGCAGTTTGTCAGGGGGGGTCAGGGAGCCTTATCCGAAAGAGACCCAGTACTTC. Protein sequence: CASSLSGGVREPYPKETQYF.

This clonotype was counted many times. This chain joins TRBV28 and TRBJ2-1; perhaps TRBD2 as D (5 bases). The CDR3 consists of 16 residues. V gave up 4 bases and J gave up 0 bases, with 13 bases separating them. Per the germline V gene, CDR1 is MDHEN and CDR2 is SYDVKM. As DNA, the CDR3 is TGTGCCAGCAGTTCTATCATAGGGAGCTCCTACAATGAGCAGTTCTTC. As protein: CASSSIIGSSYNEQFF.

The sample holds many counts of this clonotype. The chain couples TRBV20-1 to TRBJ1-1; D not resolved. Germline loops: CDR1 DFQATT, CDR2 SNEGSKA (reference sequence). This CDR3 contains 13 residues. V lost 3 bases and J 2 bases, leaving 10 bases between the germline ends. CDR3 residues: CSASSGINTEAFF. CDR3 DNA sequence: TGCAGTGCTAGCTCCGGGATCAACACTGAAGCTTTCTTT.

This rearrangement joins TRBV7-2 to TRBJ2-1; 9 bases agree with TRBD2. The J segment lost 15 bases and the V segment lost 5 bases, leaving 11 bases of the junction unmatched. Germline CDR1 reads SGHTA; CDR2 reads FQGNSA. The CDR3 length is 13 residues. CDR3 bases: TGTGCCAGCAGCATCCTCTTTAGCGGGAGAGGGTTCTTC. Residues: CASSILFSGRGFF.

The gene calls are TRBV18 and TRBJ1-3; TRBD1 agrees at 7 bases. The CDR3 extends over 16 amino acids. Germline assignment: CDR1 KGHSH and CDR2 LQKENI. The J segment lost 0 bases and the V segment lost 5 bases, leaving 7 bases of the junction unmatched. The CDR3 here is CASSNPGQSSGNTIYF. CDR3 coding DNA: TGTGCCAGCTCAAATCCGGGACAGAGCTCTGGAAACACCATATATTTT.

In this sample, this clonotype turned up many times. V usage is TRBV5-1 and J usage is TRBJ2-5; D call uncertain. CDR3 length equals 15 residues. Per germline, CDR1 SGHRS and CDR2 YFSETQ. Trimming shortened V by 0 bases and J by 1 base, and 10 bases separated the two germline ends. CDR3 nucleotides: TGCGCCAGCAGCTTGGTCCCCGATGTCCAAGAGACCCAGTACTTC. It translates to CASSLVPDVQETQYF.

In this sample, this clonotype turned up many times. The gene calls are TRBV21-1 and TRBJ1-1. TRBV21-1 is designated a pseudogene. The CDR3 sequence is 17 residues long. CDR3 DNA: TGTGCCAGCAGCAAAGTAAAACGAGAGGTCATGAACACTGAAGCTTTCTTT. Its protein product is CASSKVKREVMNTEAFF.

This clonotype occurred once. This sequence joins TRBV12-3 or TRBV12-4 and TRBJ1-5; D is uncertain. The CDR3 length is 14 residues. V was shortened by 3 bases and J by 0 bases, with 6 bases between the two germline ends. The CDR3 DNA is TGTGCCAGCAGTTTTGCAAATAGCAATCAGCCCCAGCATTTT. Translated, it gives CASSFANSNQPQHF.

This clonotype was observed many times. The CDR3 region has the DNA TGTGCCAGCAGTTTAAGCCGACAGGTTAACACTGAAGCTTTCTTT. Translating gives CASSLSRQVNTEAFF. The chain recombines TRBV12-3 or TRBV12-4 with TRBJ1-1, with a weak D call TRBD1 (6 bases). The CDR3 consists of 15 residues. Trimming left V 2 bases short and J 2 bases short, with 12 bases between.